The 10 T cell receptor beta chains below were found in one sample sequenced in a study of cytomegalovirus exposure and HLA in healthy donors. Both 60 Vbeta primers and 13 Jbeta primers went into the PCR. Assay used: immunoSEQ multiplex PCR; TCRdb lists only in-frame clones, some missing. The table has about 200,000 clones, just over 75% seen once. Material for sequencing was PBMCs. Receptor source: a young man in good health and CMV-seronegative.

This chain connects TRBV9 to TRBJ1-1; D may be TRBD1 (5 bases). V was clipped by 0 bases and J by 7 bases, with 16 bases between them. The germline V gene has CDR1 SGDLS and CDR2 YYNGEE. The CDR3 covers 15 residues. The CDR3 nucleotides read TGTGCCAGCAGCGTAGGGGGGAGGGGAACAGGTGAAGCTTTCTTT. As protein: CASSVGGRGTGEAFF.

The J gene is TRBJ2-3, the V gene TRBV19; D is unresolved. The V and J ends lost 5 bases and 0 bases respectively, with 9 bases between them. Germline V lookup: CDR1 LNHDA, CDR2 SQIVND (reference sequence). The CDR3 runs 14 residues. This CDR3 reads CASSATYSTDTQYF. The CDR3 coding sequence is TGTGCCAGTAGTGCGACTTATAGCACAGATACGCAGTATTTT.

V and J are TRBV5-5 and TRBJ1-1; D is ambiguous. Germline CDR1 reads SGHKS; CDR2 reads YYEKEE (reference sequence). The ends were cut back, 1 base at V and 3 bases at J, with 13 bases in the middle. There are 15 residues in the CDR3. The CDR3: CASSLSQDLYTEAFF. CDR3 sequence (DNA): TGTGCCAGCAGCTTGTCTCAGGATCTTTACACTGAAGCTTTCTTT.

The J gene is TRBJ2-5, the V gene TRBV10-3, with D possibly matching TRBD2 (5 bases). The J call may be faulty, since TRBJ2-7 better matches the DNA end. The CDR3 has 13 amino acids. Per the germline V gene, CDR1 is ENHRY and CDR2 is SYGVKD. The CDR3 is CALAPGFSYEQYF. CDR3 DNA sequence: TGTGCCCTAGCCCCCGGATTCTCCTACGAGCAGTACTTC.

The chain combines TRBV9 with TRBJ1-2; no definite D call. Between the trimmed V and J ends, which lost 4 bases and 2 bases, there was a span of 3 bases. Germline CDR1 reads SGDLS; CDR2 reads YYNGEE. This CDR3 has 11 residues. CDR3 nucleotide sequence: TGTGCCAGCAGCCTGAACTATGGCTACACCTTC. Its protein is CASSLNYGYTF.

This clone was recorded a few times. The chain has TRBV7-8 and TRBJ2-5; maybe TRBD2 (5 bases). V gave up 1 base and J gave up 1 base, with 10 bases separating them. Germline CDR1 and CDR2: SGHVS and FQNEAQ. This CDR3 region has 15 residues. The CDR3 loop reads CASSLDGGPQETQYF. CDR3 bases: TGTGCCAGCAGCTTAGATGGAGGACCCCAAGAGACCCAGTACTTC.

The V call is TRBV2, the J call TRBJ1-2; 8 nucleotides align to TRBD1. The trim removed 6 bases at V and 7 bases at J, leaving 16 bases unmatched. This CDR3 has 16 amino acids. Germline assignment: CDR1 SNHLY and CDR2 FYNNEI. The CDR3 here is CASSGKLQGGSRGYTF. In nucleotides, the CDR3 is TGTGCCAGCAGCGGGAAACTACAGGGGGGATCGCGTGGCTACACCTTC.

The chain has TRBV15 and TRBJ2-1, with no clear D. V gave up 3 bases and J gave up 7 bases, with 10 bases separating them. The CDR3 is made up of 13 amino acids. The germline V gene encodes CDR1 LNHNV and CDR2 YYDKDF (reference sequence). The CDR3 reads CATSRALVNEQFF. Written as DNA, the CDR3 is TGTGCCACCAGCAGGGCTTTGGTTAATGAGCAGTTCTTC.

This clone occurred a few times. The chain has TRBV27 and TRBJ2-1; TRBD2 matches at 12 bases. Germline CDR1 MNHEY, CDR2 SMNVEV (reference sequence). V was clipped by 4 bases and J by 8 bases; unmatched bases: 6. This CDR3 region has 15 residues. The CDR3 here is CASSSGLAGSHEQFF. Here the CDR3 DNA reads TGTGCCAGCAGTTCAGGACTAGCGGGAAGCCATGAGCAGTTCTTC.

The chain joins TRBV7-3 to TRBJ2-2; the D is unclear. Trimming removed 3 bases at V and 2 bases at J, with 7 bases between. CDR1 is SGHTA, CDR2 FQGTGA, per germline. The CDR3 totals 14 residues. This CDR3 reads CASSFQDNTGELFF. The CDR3 DNA follows: TGTGCCAGCAGCTTCCAGGATAACACCGGGGAGCTGTTTTTT.